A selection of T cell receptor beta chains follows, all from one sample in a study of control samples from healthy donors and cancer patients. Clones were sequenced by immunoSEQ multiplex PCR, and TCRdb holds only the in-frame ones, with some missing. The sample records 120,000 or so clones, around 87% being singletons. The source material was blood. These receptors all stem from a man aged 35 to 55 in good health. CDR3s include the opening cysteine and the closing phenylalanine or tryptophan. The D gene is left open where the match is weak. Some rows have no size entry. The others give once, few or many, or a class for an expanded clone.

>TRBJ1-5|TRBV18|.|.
CASSPPGGQPQHF
TGTGCCAGCTCACCACCGGGGGGTCAGCCCCAGCATTTT
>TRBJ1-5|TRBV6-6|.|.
CATQGDGGWQPQHF
TGTGCCACACAAGGAGATGGGGGCTGGCAGCCCCAGCATTTT
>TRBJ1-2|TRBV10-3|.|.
CAPRPILFNYGYTF
TGTGCCCCTAGACCCATACTATTTAACTATGGCTACACCTTC
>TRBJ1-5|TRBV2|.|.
CASSATPPNQPQHF
TGTGCCAGCAGCGCTACCCCACCTAATCAGCCCCAGCATTTT
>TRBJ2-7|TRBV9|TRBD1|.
CASSPSGTGLNEQYF
TGTGCCAGCAGCCCATCCGGGACAGGACTTAACGAGCAGTACTTC
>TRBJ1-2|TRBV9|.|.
CASSVAEGYGYTF
TGTGCCAGCAGCGTAGCTGAGGGTTATGGCTACACCTTC
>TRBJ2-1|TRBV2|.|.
CASTGSYNEQFF
TGTGCCAGCACAGGATCGTACAATGAGCAGTTCTTC
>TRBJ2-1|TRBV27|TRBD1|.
CASSFAGTGLYNEQFF
TGTGCCAGCAGTTTCGCCGGGACAGGGCTGTACAATGAGCAGTTCTTC
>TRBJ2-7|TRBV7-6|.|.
CASSPRQTYEQYF
TGTGCCAGCAGCCCCCGACAGACCTACGAGCAGTACTTC
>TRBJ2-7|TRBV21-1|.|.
CASSKEREAGTYEQYF
TGTGCCAGCAGCAAAGAGAGGGAGGCAGGGACATACGAGCAGTACTTC
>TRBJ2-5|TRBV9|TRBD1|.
CASSVGGQGGQETQYF
TGTGCCAGCAGCGTAGGAGGACAGGGAGGCCAAGAGACCCAGTACTTC
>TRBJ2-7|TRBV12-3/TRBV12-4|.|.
CASRSTGTYEQYF
TGTGCCAGCAGATCCACAGGGACATACGAGCAGTACTTC
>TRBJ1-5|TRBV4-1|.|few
CASSRAGYSNQPQHF
TGCGCCAGCAGCCGGGCGGGATATAGCAATCAGCCCCAGCATTTT
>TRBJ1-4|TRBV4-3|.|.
CASSPPGSTNEKLFF
TGCGCCAGCAGCCCTCCCGGGTCGACTAATGAAAAACTGTTTTTT
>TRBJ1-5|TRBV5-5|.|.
CASSPTPQVGGHQPQHF
TGTGCCAGCAGCCCGACTCCCCAAGTTGGGGGCCATCAGCCCCAGCATTTT
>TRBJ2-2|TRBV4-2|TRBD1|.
CASSWDRGTGELFF
TGTGCCAGCAGCTGGGACAGGGGGACCGGGGAGCTGTTTTTT
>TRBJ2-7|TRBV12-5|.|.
CASGRDTYEQYF
TGTGCTAGTGGCCGGGACACCTACGAGCAGTACTTC
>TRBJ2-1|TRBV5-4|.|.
CASSVGGGSSYNEQFF
TGTGCCAGCAGCGTGGGGGGCGGGAGCTCCTACAATGAGCAGTTCTTC
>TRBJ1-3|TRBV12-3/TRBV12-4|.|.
CASSEDRGNTIYF
TGTGCCAGCAGCGAAGACAGGGGAAACACCATATATTTT
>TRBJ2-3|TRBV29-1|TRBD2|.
CSVRTTSGGTDTQYF
TGCAGCGTCCGAACAACTAGCGGGGGCACAGATACGCAGTATTTT
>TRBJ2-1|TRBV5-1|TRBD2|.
CASSFSSGGEFF
TGCGCCAGCAGCTTTTCGAGCGGGGGGGAGTTCTTC
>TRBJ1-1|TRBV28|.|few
CASLLPRGDTEAFF
TGTGCCAGCCTTTTGCCCCGAGGGGACACTGAAGCTTTCTTT
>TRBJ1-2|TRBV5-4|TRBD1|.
CASSLDRGHYGYTF
TGTGCCAGCAGCCTGGACAGGGGCCACTATGGCTACACCTTC
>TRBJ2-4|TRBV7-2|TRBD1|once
CASSLRTGDIQYF
TGTGCCAGCAGCTTACGGACAGGCGACATTCAGTACTTC
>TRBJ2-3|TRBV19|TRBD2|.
CASSSRGTSGPTDTQYF
TGTGCCAGTAGTAGCCGAGGGACTAGCGGGCCGACAGATACGCAGTATTTT
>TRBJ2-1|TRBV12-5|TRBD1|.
CASGLDIGTGKSYNEQFF
TGTGCTAGTGGTTTGGATATCGGGACAGGGAAAAGCTACAATGAGCAGTTCTTC
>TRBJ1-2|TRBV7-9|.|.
CASSLGQFYGYTF
TGTGCCAGCAGCTTAGGACAGTTCTATGGCTACACCTTC
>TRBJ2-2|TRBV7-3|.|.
CASSLRGLGGELFF
TGTGCCAGCAGCCTTCGGGGCTTGGGCGGGGAGCTGTTTTTT
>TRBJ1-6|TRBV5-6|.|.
CASSAGGGLSYNSPLHF
TGTGCCAGCAGCGCCGGCGGGGGGCTCTCCTATAATTCACCCCTCCACTTT
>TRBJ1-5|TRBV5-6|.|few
CASSLGLGEDQPQHF
TGTGCCAGCAGCCTCGGGCTCGGGGAGGATCAGCCCCAGCATTTT
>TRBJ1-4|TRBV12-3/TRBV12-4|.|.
CASSTGEKLFF
TGTGCCAGCAGTACAGGTGAAAAACTGTTTTTT